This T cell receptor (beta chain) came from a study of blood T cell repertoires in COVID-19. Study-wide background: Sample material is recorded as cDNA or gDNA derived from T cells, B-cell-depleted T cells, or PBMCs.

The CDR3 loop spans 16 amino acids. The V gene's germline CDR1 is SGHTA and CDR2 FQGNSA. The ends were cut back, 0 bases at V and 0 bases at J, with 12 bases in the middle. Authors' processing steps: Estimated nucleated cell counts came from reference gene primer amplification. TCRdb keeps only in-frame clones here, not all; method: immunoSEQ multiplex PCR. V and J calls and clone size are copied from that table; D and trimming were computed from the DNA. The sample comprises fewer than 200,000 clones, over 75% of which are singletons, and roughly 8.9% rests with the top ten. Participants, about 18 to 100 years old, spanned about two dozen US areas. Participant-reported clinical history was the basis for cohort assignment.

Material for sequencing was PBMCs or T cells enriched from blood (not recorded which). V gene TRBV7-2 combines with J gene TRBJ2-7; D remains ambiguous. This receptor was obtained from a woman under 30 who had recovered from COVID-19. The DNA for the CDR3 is TGTGCCAGCAGCTTAGCGCGCGTCGCCTCCTCCTACGAGCAGTACTTC. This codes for CASSLARVASSYEQYF.